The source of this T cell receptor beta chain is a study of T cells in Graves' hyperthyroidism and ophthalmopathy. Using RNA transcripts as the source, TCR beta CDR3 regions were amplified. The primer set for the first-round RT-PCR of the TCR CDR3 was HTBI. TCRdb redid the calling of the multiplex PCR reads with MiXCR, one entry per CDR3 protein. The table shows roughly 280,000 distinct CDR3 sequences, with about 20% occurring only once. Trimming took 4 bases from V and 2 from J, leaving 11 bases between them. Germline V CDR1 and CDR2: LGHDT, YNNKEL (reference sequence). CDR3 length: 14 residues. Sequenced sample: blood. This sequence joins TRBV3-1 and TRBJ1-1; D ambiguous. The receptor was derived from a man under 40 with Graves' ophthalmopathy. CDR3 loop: CASSPQVINTEAFF. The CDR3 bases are TGTGCCAGCAGCCCTCAGGTCATCAACACTGAAGCTTTCTTT.